This TCR beta chain is from a study of shared clonotypes between healthy human individuals. Terminally differentiated effector memory CD45RA+ cells were left out of the naive CD8 fraction, which was CD45RO-negative and positively selected for CCR7. Germline-derived CDR1 and CDR2 are SGHRS and YFSETQ. Trimming pared 3 bases from V and 4 bases from J, leaving 13 bases between. The CDR3 totals 14 residues. In regard to this clone: Other DNA sequences of this sample code for an identical CDR3.

Profiled with immunoSEQ multiplex PCR; TCRdb holds only in-frame clones, not every one. The sample lists some 2 million clones, roughly 94% seen once, with approximately 1.2% in the top ten. Sequencing input: naive CD8+ T cells sorted from blood. V is TRBV5-1 and J is TRBJ1-2; TRBD1 is a possible D gene (5 bases). This clonotype was sampled from a man aged 18-30 years in good health. This chain's CDR3 is CASSSGTGPYGYTF. The CDR3 coding sequence is TGCGCCAGCAGCTCCGGGACGGGGCCCTATGGCTACACCTTC.